These 15 T cell receptor beta chains came from one sample sequenced in a study of T cell changes during pregnancy in multiple sclerosis. Repertoires were generated with immunoSEQ multiplex PCR, while TCRdb's copy carries only in-frame clones and drops some. Of about 60,000 clones listed, 91% are singletons. Source: peripheral blood, taken before pregnancy. These receptors were collected from a female donor with multiple sclerosis, enrolled in a pregnancy study.

CDR3 amino acids: CASSSASGGAFGTQYF. In DNA form, the CDR3 reads TGTGCCAGCAGCTCAGCTAGCGGGGGGGCGTTTGGTACGCAGTATTTT. V and J are TRBV11-2 and TRBJ2-3; 12 bases match TRBD2. V shed 4 bases, J shed 8 bases, and the junction held 10 bases outside the gene matches. There are 16 residues in the CDR3. Germline V gene sequence: CDR1 SGHAT, CDR2 FQNNGV.

This chain joins TRBV11-3 and TRBJ2-1; D gene uncertain. CDR1 is SGHNT, CDR2 YENEEA, per germline. There are 16 residues in the CDR3. The germline V and J ends were trimmed by 1 base and 3 bases, with 13 bases remaining between them. The CDR3 DNA reads TGTGCCAGCAGCTTAGCAGGTCTTTCCAACTACAATGAGCAGTTCTTC. Translated, it gives CASSLAGLSNYNEQFF.

V and J are TRBV5-1 and TRBJ2-1; D possibly corresponds to TRBD2 (5 bases). Trimming pared 8 bases from V and 8 bases from J, leaving 14 bases between. Germline CDR1 is SGHRS and CDR2 is YFSETQ. The CDR3 totals 12 residues. CDR3 nucleotides: TGCGCCAGTGGGTCCCTGCGGGATGAGCAGTTCTTC. Its translation: CASGSLRDEQFF.

The J gene is TRBJ1-5, the V gene TRBV6-5, with 9 positions matching TRBD1. This CDR3 spans 15 amino acids. J was trimmed by 3 bases and V by 7 bases; bases with no gene match: 7. In germline, CDR1 is MNHEY, CDR2 SVGAGI. The CDR3 DNA reads as TGTGCCAGCACCTACCGGGACAGGGCCAATCAGCCCCAGCATTTT. It encodes CASTYRDRANQPQHF.

The rearrangement links TRBV18 to TRBJ2-7; perhaps TRBD2 as D (7 bases). The CDR3 contains 13 residues. Germline-derived CDR1 and CDR2 are KGHSH and LQKENI. Trimming cost V 8 bases and J 1 base, with 12 bases left between them. The CDR3 nucleotides read TGTGCCAGCGGCGCGGGGGCTTCCTACGAGCAGTACTTC. Translation gives CASGAGASYEQYF.

The gene calls are TRBV6-5 and TRBJ1-4; possibly TRBD1 for D (5 bases). CDR3 length: 15 residues. V was trimmed by 5 bases and J by 7 bases, leaving 17 bases between them. CDR1 is MNHEY, CDR2 SVGAGI, per germline. CDR3 nucleotide sequence: TGTGCCAGCAGTCGAAGGGGAAATACAGGTGAAAAACTGTTTTTT. This codes for CASSRRGNTGEKLFF.

The V and J genes are TRBV5-6 and TRBJ1-6; D ambiguous. Germline V gene data show CDR1 as SGHDT and CDR2 as YYEEEE. V lost 0 bases and J lost 4, with 5 bases in between. The CDR3 has 14 amino acids. This CDR3 is CASSLAGYNSPLHF. Written as DNA, the CDR3 is TGTGCCAGCAGCTTGGCGGGGTATAATTCACCCCTCCACTTT.

By sample share, this clone is medium-sized. The J gene is TRBJ1-1, the V gene TRBV6-1, with 8 bases fitting TRBD1. The CDR3 loop spans 14 amino acids. V was clipped by 5 bases and J by 7 bases; unmatched bases: 9. Germline CDR1 reads MNHNS; CDR2 reads SASEGT. The CDR3 loop reads CASSNPTGALEAFF. CDR3 coding DNA: TGTGCCAGCAGTAATCCGACAGGGGCCCTTGAAGCTTTCTTT.

J is TRBJ1-5 and V is TRBV4-2; D gene uncertain. The V gene's germline CDR1 is LGHNA and CDR2 YNFKEQ. This CDR3 is 14 amino acids long. Trimming pared 1 base from V and 5 bases from J, leaving 9 bases between. The CDR3 here is CASSQAMADQPQHF. The CDR3 nucleotides read TGTGCCAGCAGCCAAGCCATGGCCGATCAGCCCCAGCATTTT.

This chain uses TRBV4-2 with TRBJ2-3; unclear D gene. This CDR3 contains 15 residues. V gave up 1 base and J gave up 4 bases, with 12 bases separating them. Germline lookup yields CDR1 LGHNA and CDR2 YNFKEQ. CDR3 region: CASSQVGSSADTQYF. CDR3 DNA: TGTGCCAGCAGCCAAGTTGGTAGCTCCGCAGATACGCAGTATTTT.

V usage is TRBV6-5 and J usage is TRBJ1-3; the D gene is possibly TRBD1 (5 bases). The CDR3 consists of 15 residues. The germline gives CDR1 MNHEY, CDR2 SVGAGI. With 4 bases removed from V and 0 bases from J, the gap between germline ends came to 10 bases. CDR3 DNA sequence: TGTGCCAGCAGTTCCCGGGGGATCTCTGGAAACACCATATATTTT. The encoded protein is CASSSRGISGNTIYF.

V is TRBV6-1 and J is TRBJ1-2; 9 positions agree with TRBD1. The CDR3 consists of 15 residues. With V trimmed by 6 bases and J by 8 bases, 13 bases remained unmatched. Germline loops: CDR1 MNHNS, CDR2 SASEGT. This CDR3 reads CASSPTRDRVLGYTF. The DNA of the CDR3 is TGTGCCAGCAGCCCAACCCGGGACAGGGTATTGGGCTACACCTTC.

J is TRBJ2-3 and V is TRBV5-5; D might be TRBD1 (5 bases). With 5 bases removed from V and 2 bases from J, the gap between germline ends came to 18 bases. The CDR3 totals 16 residues. Germline-derived CDR1 and CDR2 are SGHKS and YYEKEE (reference sequence). CDR3 sequence (DNA): TGTGCCAGCAGTCGCAGGGATCTAGAACTCACAGATACGCAGTATTTT. The encoded protein is CASSRRDLELTDTQYF.

The V gene is TRBV29-1, the J gene TRBJ2-5; 7 bases match TRBD1. The end of the DNA fits TRBJ2-7 better, so the J call may be wrong. The CDR3 loop spans 13 amino acids. Germline CDR1 SQVTM, CDR2 ANQGSEA. The CDR3 region is CSVTGTVTYEQYF. The CDR3 DNA sequence: TGCAGCGTTACCGGGACAGTGACCTACGAGCAGTACTTC.

The chain has TRBV15 and TRBJ2-1; 8 bases are shared with TRBD1. Germline V lookup: CDR1 LNHNV, CDR2 YYDKDF (reference sequence). After removal of 3 bases from V and 0 bases from J, the junction contained 7 bases not matched to a gene. The CDR3 has 17 amino acids. The CDR3 bases are TGTGCCACCAGCAGCGGGACAGGTCTTAGCTCCTACAATGAGCAGTTCTTC. This codes for CATSSGTGLSSYNEQFF.